This TCR beta chain was recovered during a study of stem cell transplantation in POMP-related autoinflammatory disease. This table comes from immunoSEQ multiplex PCR, and its TCRdb copy is limited to in-frame clones, with some not included. Altogether over 60,000 clones are present, around 90% being singletons, with the ten largest covering around 0.66%. V shed 0 bases and J 4 bases; nucleotides not matched to a gene: 8. The CDR3 spans 18 residues. The germline V gene encodes CDR1 MGHRA and CDR2 YSYEKL. The clonotype was recovered from a human patient with POMP-related autoinflammation and immune dysregulation (PRAID). Some T cells may have come from the graft donor. This sample comprised CD4+ T cells from PBMCs, obtained after stem cell transplantation. This chain uses TRBV4-1 with TRBJ2-3; 12 bases map to TRBD2. The CDR3 loop is CASSQDRRTSGESDTQYF. Written as DNA, the CDR3 is TGCGCCAGCAGCCAAGATCGGAGGACTAGCGGGGAATCAGATACGCAGTATTTT.